These T cell receptor beta chains were read from a single sample in a study of T cells after posttransplantation cyclophosphamide. Measured with immunoSEQ multiplex PCR; TCRdb has only the in-frame clones, and not every one. The sample presents over 35,000 clones, none singletons. Sequenced input: PBMCs. These receptors all come from a middle-aged man in good health, CMV-negative, and a related stem cell transplant donor. Both conserved end residues are part of each CDR3. D genes are given only for firm matches. Sizes are listed as how often the clone was seen (once, few, many) or a class if it is expanded.

j_gene: TRBJ2-5; v_gene: TRBV11-2; d_gene: .; abundance: few; CDR3aa: CASSLDPPGFAYSETQYF; CDR3nt: TGTGCCAGCAGCTTAGATCCCCCGGGGTTCGCTTACTCCGAGACCCAGTACTTC
j_gene: TRBJ1-2; v_gene: TRBV7-3; d_gene: TRBD1; abundance: many; CDR3aa: CASSLTGGKYGYTF; CDR3nt: TGTGCCAGCAGCTTAACAGGGGGCAAATATGGCTACACCTTC
j_gene: TRBJ1-5; v_gene: TRBV19; d_gene: .; abundance: many; CDR3aa: CASSIRGGNQPQHF; CDR3nt: TGTGCCAGTAGTATTCGTGGGGGGAATCAGCCCCAGCATTTT
j_gene: TRBJ2-5; v_gene: TRBV19; d_gene: TRBD2; abundance: many; CDR3aa: CASSYQRGAEETQYF; CDR3nt: TGTGCCAGTAGTTATCAGCGGGGGGCCGAGGAGACCCAGTACTTC
j_gene: TRBJ2-7; v_gene: TRBV20-1; d_gene: TRBD2; abundance: many; CDR3aa: CSAGGDYEQYF; CDR3nt: TGCAGTGCTGGGGGGGATTACGAGCAGTACTTC
j_gene: TRBJ2-3; v_gene: TRBV6-1; d_gene: .; abundance: many; CDR3aa: CASTAGITTDTQYF; CDR3nt: TGTGCCAGCACCGCAGGGATCACCACAGATACGCAGTATTTT
j_gene: TRBJ2-3; v_gene: TRBV19; d_gene: .; abundance: many; CDR3aa: CASSISAGPTDTQYF; CDR3nt: TGTGCCAGTAGTATTTCTGCGGGGCCCACAGATACGCAGTATTTT
j_gene: TRBJ1-1; v_gene: TRBV2; d_gene: .; abundance: few; CDR3aa: CAGNQGLDTEAFF; CDR3nt: TGTGCCGGCAATCAGGGGTTGGACACTGAAGCTTTCTTT
j_gene: TRBJ1-1; v_gene: TRBV6-5; d_gene: .; abundance: many; CDR3aa: CASSYRGASEAFF; CDR3nt: TGTGCCAGCAGTTACCGGGGGGCGAGTGAAGCTTTCTTT
j_gene: TRBJ2-5; v_gene: TRBV5-4; d_gene: .; abundance: many; CDR3aa: CASSLRLPGETQYF; CDR3nt: TGTGCCAGCAGCTTGAGACTCCCTGGGGAGACCCAGTACTTC
j_gene: TRBJ1-1; v_gene: TRBV7-2; d_gene: .; abundance: many; CDR3aa: CASTLFGGMNTEAFF; CDR3nt: TGTGCCAGCACACTCTTCGGCGGAATGAACACTGAAGCTTTCTTT
j_gene: TRBJ2-5; v_gene: TRBV29-1; d_gene: .; abundance: many; CDR3aa: CSARRDLQETQYF; CDR3nt: TGCAGCGCACGAAGGGACTTGCAAGAGACCCAGTACTTC
j_gene: TRBJ2-7; v_gene: TRBV7-6; d_gene: TRBD2; abundance: many; CDR3aa: CASSSSGSGGSYEQYF; CDR3nt: TGTGCCAGCAGCTCCTCGGGTAGCGGGGGGTCCTACGAGCAGTACTTC
j_gene: TRBJ1-1; v_gene: TRBV19; d_gene: TRBD1; abundance: many; CDR3aa: CASTWEHRGLNTEAFF; CDR3nt: TGTGCCAGTACGTGGGAACACAGGGGGCTGAACACTGAAGCTTTCTTT
j_gene: TRBJ1-2; v_gene: TRBV15; d_gene: TRBD1; abundance: many; CDR3aa: CATLWQGVNYGYTF; CDR3nt: TGTGCCACCCTCTGGCAGGGGGTTAACTATGGCTACACCTTC
j_gene: TRBJ2-1; v_gene: TRBV5-6; d_gene: TRBD2; abundance: many; CDR3aa: CASSEGLSTYNEQFF; CDR3nt: TGTGCCAGCAGCGAGGGACTATCAACCTACAATGAGCAGTTCTTC